The 3 T cell receptor beta chains below all came from one sample that was sequenced in a study of cytomegalovirus exposure and HLA in healthy donors. The PCR used 60 Vbeta and 13 Jbeta primers. This table comes from immunoSEQ multiplex PCR, and its TCRdb copy is limited to in-frame clones, with some not included. Of around 150,000 clones in the sample, about 80% were seen once. The material sequenced was PBMCs. The receptors were sampled from a man aged 40-55 years in good health and CMV-seropositive.

The chain joins TRBV7-8 to TRBJ2-1; D uncertain. V lost 5 bases and J 5 bases, leaving 4 bases between the germline ends. The CDR3 spans 11 residues. The germline CDR1 and CDR2 sequences are SGHVS and FQNEAQ. The CDR3 sequence: CASSLHNEQFF. Written as DNA, the CDR3 is TGTGCCAGCAGCCTCCACAATGAGCAGTTCTTC.

This clone was recorded a few times. The CDR3 DNA is TGCGCCAGCAGCCAAGATCAGGGATTTAACTATGGCTACACCTTC. This encodes CASSQDQGFNYGYTF. The chain recombines TRBV4-1 with TRBJ1-2; possibly TRBD1 for D (5 bases). CDR3 length: 15 residues. The V end was cut by 0 bases, the J end by 1 base, with 9 bases between. CDR1 and CDR2 from the germline V gene are MGHRA and YSYEKL.

This clone appeared once. This chain connects TRBV4-1 to TRBJ2-7; 9 nucleotides align to TRBD2. This CDR3 region has 17 residues. V shed 0 bases and J 1 base; nucleotides not matched to a gene: 7. Germline values: CDR1 MGHRA, CDR2 YSYEKL. As DNA, the CDR3 is TGCGCCAGCAGCCAAGAAGGCCTGACTAGCGGTTCCTACGAGCAGTACTTC. Its protein is CASSQEGLTSGSYEQYF.